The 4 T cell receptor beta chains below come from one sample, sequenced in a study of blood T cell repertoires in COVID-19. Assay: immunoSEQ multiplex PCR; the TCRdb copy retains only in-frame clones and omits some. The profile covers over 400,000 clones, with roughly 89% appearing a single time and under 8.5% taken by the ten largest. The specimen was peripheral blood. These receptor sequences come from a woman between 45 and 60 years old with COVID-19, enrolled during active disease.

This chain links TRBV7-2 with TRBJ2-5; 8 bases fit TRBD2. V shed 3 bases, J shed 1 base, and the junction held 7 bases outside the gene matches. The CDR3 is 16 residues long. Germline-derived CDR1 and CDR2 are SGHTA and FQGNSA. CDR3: CASSLGIGTSQETQYF. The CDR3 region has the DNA TGTGCCAGCAGCTTGGGCATTGGGACTAGCCAAGAGACCCAGTACTTC.

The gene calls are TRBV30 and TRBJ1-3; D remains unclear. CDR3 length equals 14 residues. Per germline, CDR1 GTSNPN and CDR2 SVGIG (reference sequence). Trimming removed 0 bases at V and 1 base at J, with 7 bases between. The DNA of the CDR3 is TGTGCCTGGAGTGTCGGGGAATCTGGAAACACCATATATTTT. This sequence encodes CAWSVGESGNTIYF.

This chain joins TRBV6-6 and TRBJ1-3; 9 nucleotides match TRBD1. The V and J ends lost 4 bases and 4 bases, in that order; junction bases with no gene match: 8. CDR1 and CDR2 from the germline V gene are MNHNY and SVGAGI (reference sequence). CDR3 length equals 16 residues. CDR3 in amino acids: CASSSRDRERGNTIYF. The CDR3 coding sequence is TGTGCCAGCAGTTCACGGGACAGGGAAAGAGGAAACACCATATATTTT.

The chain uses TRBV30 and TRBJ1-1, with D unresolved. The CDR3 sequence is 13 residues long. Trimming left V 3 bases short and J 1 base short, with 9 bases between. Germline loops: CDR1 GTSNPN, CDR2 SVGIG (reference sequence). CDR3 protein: CAWREAPNTEAFF. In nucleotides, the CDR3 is TGTGCCTGGAGGGAGGCCCCGAACACTGAAGCTTTCTTT. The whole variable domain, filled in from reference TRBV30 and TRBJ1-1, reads SQTIHQWPATLVQPVGSPLSLECTVEGTSNPNLYWYRQAAGRGLQLLFYSVGIGQISSEVPQNLSASRPQDRQFILSSKKLLLSDSGFYLCAWREAPNTEAFFGQGTRLTVV.